These T cell receptor beta chains were read from a single sample in a study of blood T cells in healthy people across ages. TCRdb re-derived calls from the 5' RACE reads in MiXCR, one entry per CDR3 protein. This sample yields 600,000 to 1,000,000 distinct CDR3 sequences, of which around 25% are seen a single time; under 4% belongs to the top ten. These data were also filed under a second study, of T cells of mothers and their children.

Sequencing was performed on blood. The receptors derive from a boy aged 5-17 years in good health. CDR3s include the opening cysteine and the closing phenylalanine or tryptophan. The D gene is left open where the match is weak.

cdr3_length j_call d_call v_call cdr3_aa
14 TRBJ2-5 TRBD1 TRBV9 CASSAGDREDTQYF
16 TRBJ2-1 NA TRBV7-2 CASSLVPQGSYNEQFF
18 TRBJ2-1 TRBD2 TRBV2 CASSEFGTSGVYRNEQFF
13 TRBJ2-7 NA TRBV20-1 CSASGGVAYEQYF
13 TRBJ2-7 NA TRBV7-2 CASTIGGGREQYF
15 TRBJ2-3 NA TRBV28 CASSPGVFSTDTQYF
14 TRBJ1-4 NA TRBV6-2/TRBV6-3 CASTYDGGGEKLFF
14 TRBJ2-1 TRBD2 TRBV10-3 CAIQSGSSYNEQFF
15 TRBJ2-1 TRBD1 TRBV5-1 CASSRDRPSYNEQFF
14 TRBJ1-1 NA TRBV6-2/TRBV6-3 CASSAQNRNTKAFF
10 TRBJ2-5 NA TRBV29-1 CSVTRETQYF
14 TRBJ2-3 NA TRBV7-2 CASSSDGFTDTQYF
14 NA NA TRBV28 CASGYRDNSYEQYF
12 NA NA TRBV6-2/TRBV6-3 CASSYTSYEQYF
14 TRBJ2-7 NA TRBV25-1 CASSEHGGFYEQYF
16 TRBJ1-2 TRBD1 TRBV28 CASSSPDRGSGYGYTF
14 TRBJ2-7 TRBD1 TRBV12-3/TRBV12-4 CASSRTGPLYEQYF
14 TRBJ2-1 TRBD1 TRBV7-2 CASNRDRLSNEQFF
15 TRBJ2-5 TRBD2 TRBV20-1 CSARDASGSGETQYF
14 TRBJ2-5 NA TRBV7-2 CASSPPPDQETQYF
16 TRBJ2-1 TRBD2 TRBV9 CASSVTGTSGSLEQFF
15 TRBJ2-7 TRBD2 TRBV9 CASSVGLAGGYEQYF
15 TRBJ1-1 NA TRBV29-1 CSSHLRGFLNTEAFF
11 TRBJ2-2 NA TRBV12-3/TRBV12-4 CASSSVRELFF
14 TRBJ1-1 NA TRBV20-1 CSARTGSVGAEAFF
13 TRBJ2-5 NA TRBV28 CASRRGAGETQHF
18 TRBJ2-5 TRBD2 TRBV4-1 CASSPGTLLAGEQETQYF
13 TRBJ1-4 NA TRBV7-7 CASSLRRGEKLFF
15 TRBJ2-1 TRBD2 TRBV18 CASSPPTSAYNEQFF
13 TRBJ1-1 NA TRBV7-9 CASSPTGGREAFF
14 TRBJ2-5 NA TRBV7-2 CASSLRGQKETQYF
15 TRBJ2-7 NA TRBV4-3 CASSQELTSSYEQYF
14 NA TRBD1 TRBV5-1 CASSPQGTVYEQYF
14 TRBJ2-1 NA TRBV12-3/TRBV12-4 CASSLGGRDNEQFF
14 TRBJ2-3 NA TRBV29-1 CSVDEGYDTDTQYF
12 TRBJ2-7 NA TRBV12-3/TRBV12-4 CASSSVYYEQYF
15 TRBJ1-1 TRBD1 TRBV28 CASSQQGARGVEAFF